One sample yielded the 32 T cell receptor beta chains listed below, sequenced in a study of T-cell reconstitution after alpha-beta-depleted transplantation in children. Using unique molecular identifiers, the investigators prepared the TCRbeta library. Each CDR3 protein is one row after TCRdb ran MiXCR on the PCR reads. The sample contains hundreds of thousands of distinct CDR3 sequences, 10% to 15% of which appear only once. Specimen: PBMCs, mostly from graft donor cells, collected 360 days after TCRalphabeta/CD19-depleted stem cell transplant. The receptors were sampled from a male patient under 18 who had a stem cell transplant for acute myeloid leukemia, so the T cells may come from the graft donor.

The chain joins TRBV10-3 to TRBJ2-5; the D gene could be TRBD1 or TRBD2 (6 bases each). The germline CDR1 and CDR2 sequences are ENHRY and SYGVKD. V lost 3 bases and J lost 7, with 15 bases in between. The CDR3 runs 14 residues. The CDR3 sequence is CAISEGGSGMTQYF. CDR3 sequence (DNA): TGTGCCATCAGTGAAGGGGGGTCAGGCATGACCCAGTACTTC.

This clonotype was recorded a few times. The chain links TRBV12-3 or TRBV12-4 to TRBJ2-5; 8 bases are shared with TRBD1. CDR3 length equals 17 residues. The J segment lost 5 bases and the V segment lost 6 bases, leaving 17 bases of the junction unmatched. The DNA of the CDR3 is TGTGCCAGCAGCCCGCTCGTGGGCAGGGGGCGTCTGGAGACCCAGTACTTC. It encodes CASSPLVGRGRLETQYF.

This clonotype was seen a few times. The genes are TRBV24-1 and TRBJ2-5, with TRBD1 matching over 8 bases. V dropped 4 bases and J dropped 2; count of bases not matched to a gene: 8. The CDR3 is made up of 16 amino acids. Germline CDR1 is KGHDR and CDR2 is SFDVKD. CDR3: CATSDQGRGRQETQYF. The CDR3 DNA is TGTGCCACCAGTGACCAGGGCAGGGGGCGGCAAGAGACCCAGTACTTC.

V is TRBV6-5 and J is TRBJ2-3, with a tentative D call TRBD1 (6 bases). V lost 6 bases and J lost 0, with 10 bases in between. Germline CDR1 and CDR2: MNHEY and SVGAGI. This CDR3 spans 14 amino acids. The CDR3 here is CASRYRVSTDTQYF. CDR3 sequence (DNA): TGTGCCAGCAGATACAGGGTTAGCACAGATACGCAGTATTTT.

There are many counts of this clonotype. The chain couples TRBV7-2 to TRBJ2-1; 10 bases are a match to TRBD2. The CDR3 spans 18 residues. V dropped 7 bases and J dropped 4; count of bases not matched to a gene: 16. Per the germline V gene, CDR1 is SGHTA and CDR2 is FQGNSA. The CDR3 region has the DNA TGTGCCAGCACCCTAGCGGGAGCCCTTCCTCTAGTTTACAATGAGCAGTTCTTC. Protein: CASTLAGALPLVYNEQFF.

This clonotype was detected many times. In DNA form, the CDR3 reads TGTGCCAGCAGCCGTAGATCCACCTCTAGCACAGATACGCAGTATTTT. This gives the protein CASSRRSTSSTDTQYF. V is TRBV7-6 and J is TRBJ2-3; D remains ambiguous. Trimming removed 5 bases at V and 0 bases at J, with 15 bases between. This CDR3 has 16 residues. Per the germline V gene, CDR1 is SGHVS and CDR2 is FNYEAQ.

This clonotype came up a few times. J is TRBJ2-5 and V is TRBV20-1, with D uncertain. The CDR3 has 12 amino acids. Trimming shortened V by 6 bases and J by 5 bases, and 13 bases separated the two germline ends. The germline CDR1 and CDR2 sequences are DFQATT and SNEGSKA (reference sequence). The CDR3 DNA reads TGCAGTGCCCTTCCGGGCCGCGAGACCCAGTACTTC. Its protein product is CSALPGRETQYF.

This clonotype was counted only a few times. CDR3 in amino acids: CASSSFWTGRGTNTGELFF. CDR3 in DNA: TGCGCCAGCAGCTCCTTTTGGACAGGGAGAGGGACGAACACCGGGGAGCTGTTTTTT. V is TRBV5-1 and J is TRBJ2-2, with TRBD1 matching over 8 bases. This CDR3 is 19 amino acids long. V shed 3 bases, J shed 0 bases, and the junction held 13 bases outside the gene matches. Germline CDR1 and CDR2: SGHRS and YFSETQ.

This CDR3 is CSAGSHEQYF. The CDR3 nucleotides read TGCAGCGCCGGGAGCCACGAGCAGTACTTC. The J gene is TRBJ2-7, the V gene TRBV29-1, with D tentatively TRBD2 (6 bases). Germline lookup yields CDR1 SQVTM and CDR2 ANQGSEA. The CDR3 totals 10 residues. Trimming left V 7 bases short and J 5 bases short, with 9 bases between.

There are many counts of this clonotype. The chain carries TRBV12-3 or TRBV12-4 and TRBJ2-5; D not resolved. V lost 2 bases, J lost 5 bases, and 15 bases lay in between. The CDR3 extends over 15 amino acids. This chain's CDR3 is CASSLMDPYGETQYF. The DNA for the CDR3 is TGTGCCAGCAGTTTAATGGATCCCTACGGGGAGACCCAGTACTTC.

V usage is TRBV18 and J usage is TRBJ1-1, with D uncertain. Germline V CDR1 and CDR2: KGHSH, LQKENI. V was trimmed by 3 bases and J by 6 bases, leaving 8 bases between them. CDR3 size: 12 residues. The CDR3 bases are TGTGCCAGCTCACCCCCGGGCTCTGAAGCTTTCTTT. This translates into CASSPPGSEAFF.

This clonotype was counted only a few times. In DNA, the CDR3 is TGTGCCAGCAGCCAGATCTGGGCGGGAGGGCCCAATGAGCAGTTCTTC. It translates to CASSQIWAGGPNEQFF. The chain combines TRBV3-1 with TRBJ2-1; 9 bases agree with TRBD2. Per the germline V gene, CDR1 is LGHDT and CDR2 is YNNKEL (reference sequence). The CDR3 has 16 residues. J gave up 6 bases and V 3 bases, and 9 bases lay outside the gene matches.

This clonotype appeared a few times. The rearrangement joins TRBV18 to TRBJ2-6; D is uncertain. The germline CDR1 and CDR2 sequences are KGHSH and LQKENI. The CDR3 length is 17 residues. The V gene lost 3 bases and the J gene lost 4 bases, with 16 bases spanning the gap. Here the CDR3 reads CASSPLVPGSGANVLTF. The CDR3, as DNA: TGTGCCAGCTCACCCCTAGTTCCGGGCTCGGGGGCCAACGTCCTGACTTTC.

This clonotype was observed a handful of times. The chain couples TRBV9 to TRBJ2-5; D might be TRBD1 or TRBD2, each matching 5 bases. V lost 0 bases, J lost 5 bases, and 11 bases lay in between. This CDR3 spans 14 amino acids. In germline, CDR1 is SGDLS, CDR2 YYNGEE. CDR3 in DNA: TGTGCCAGCAGCGTAGGCTGGGGGTTGGAGACCCAGTACTTC. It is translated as CASSVGWGLETQYF.

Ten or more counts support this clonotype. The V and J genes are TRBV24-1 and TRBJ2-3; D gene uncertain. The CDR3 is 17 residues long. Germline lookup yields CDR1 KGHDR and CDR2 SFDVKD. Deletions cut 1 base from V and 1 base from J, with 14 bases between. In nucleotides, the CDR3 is TGTGCCACCAGTGATTTAAGGGATCACCGAGGCACAGATACGCAGTATTTT. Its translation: CATSDLRDHRGTDTQYF.

The CDR3 region is CASRRQVGDEQYF. The CDR3 DNA sequence: TGTGCCAGCAGGCGACAGGTCGGCGACGAGCAGTACTTC. The chain carries TRBV7-9 and TRBJ2-7; tentatively, D is TRBD1 (6 bases). Germline values: CDR1 SEHNR, CDR2 FQNEAQ (reference sequence). Trimming removed 6 bases from V and 5 bases from J, with 14 bases in between. CDR3 length: 13 amino acids.

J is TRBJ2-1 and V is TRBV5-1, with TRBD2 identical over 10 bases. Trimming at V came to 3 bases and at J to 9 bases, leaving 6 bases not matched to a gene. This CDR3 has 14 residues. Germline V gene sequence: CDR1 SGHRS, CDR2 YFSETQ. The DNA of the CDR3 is TGCGCCAGCAGCTCCTCCAGCGGGAGGGGTGAGCAGTTCTTC. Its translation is CASSSSSGRGEQFF.

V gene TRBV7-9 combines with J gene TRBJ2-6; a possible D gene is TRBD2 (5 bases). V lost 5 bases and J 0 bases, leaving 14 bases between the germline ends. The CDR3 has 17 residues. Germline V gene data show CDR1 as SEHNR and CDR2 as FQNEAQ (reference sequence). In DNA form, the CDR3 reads TGTGCCAGCAGCACCCGGGAAGACTTCTCTGGGGCCAACGTCCTGACTTTC. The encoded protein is CASSTREDFSGANVLTF.

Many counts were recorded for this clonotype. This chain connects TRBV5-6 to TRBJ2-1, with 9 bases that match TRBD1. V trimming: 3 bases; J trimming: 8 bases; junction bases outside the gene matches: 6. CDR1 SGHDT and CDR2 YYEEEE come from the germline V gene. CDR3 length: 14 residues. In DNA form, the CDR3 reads TGTGCCAGCAGCTCGGACAGGGGAGGGTATGAGCAGTTCTTC. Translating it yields CASSSDRGGYEQFF.

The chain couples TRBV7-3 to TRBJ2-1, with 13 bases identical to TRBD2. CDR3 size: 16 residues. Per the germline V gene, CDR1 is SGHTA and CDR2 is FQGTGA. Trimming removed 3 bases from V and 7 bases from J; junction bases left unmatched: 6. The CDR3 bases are TGTGCCAGCAGCTTCCGACTAGCGGGAGGATGGAATGAGCAGTTCTTC. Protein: CASSFRLAGGWNEQFF.

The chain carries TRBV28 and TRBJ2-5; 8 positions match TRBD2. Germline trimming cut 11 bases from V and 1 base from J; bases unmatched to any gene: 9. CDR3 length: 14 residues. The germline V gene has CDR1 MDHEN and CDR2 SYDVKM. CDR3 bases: TGTGCCGCGCGCCGGGAGGGGGGCCAAGAGACCCAGTACTTC. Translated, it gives CAARREGGQETQYF. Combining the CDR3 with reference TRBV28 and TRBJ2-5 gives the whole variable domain DVKVTQSSRYLVKRTGEKVFLECVQDMDHENMFWYRQDPGLGLRLIYFSYDVKMKEKGDIPEGYSVSREKKERFSLILESASTNQTSMYLCAARREGGQETQYFGPGTRLLVL.

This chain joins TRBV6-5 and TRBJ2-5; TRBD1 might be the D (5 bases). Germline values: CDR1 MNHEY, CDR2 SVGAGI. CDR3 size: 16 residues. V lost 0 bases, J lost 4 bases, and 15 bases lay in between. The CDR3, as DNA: TGTGCCAGCAGTTACTCCTTGGGGCCTATGGGAGAGACCCAGTACTTC. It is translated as CASSYSLGPMGETQYF.

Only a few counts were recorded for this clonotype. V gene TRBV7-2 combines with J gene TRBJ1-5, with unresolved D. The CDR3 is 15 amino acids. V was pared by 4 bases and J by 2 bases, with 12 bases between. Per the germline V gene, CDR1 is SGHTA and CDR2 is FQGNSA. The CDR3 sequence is CASSSWGVGNQPQHF. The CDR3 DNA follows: TGTGCCAGCAGCTCCTGGGGAGTCGGCAATCAGCCCCAGCATTTT.

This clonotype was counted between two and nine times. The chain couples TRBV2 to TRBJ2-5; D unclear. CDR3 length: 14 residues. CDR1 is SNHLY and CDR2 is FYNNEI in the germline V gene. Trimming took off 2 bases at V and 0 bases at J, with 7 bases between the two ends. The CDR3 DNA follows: TGTGCCAGCAGTGAACGGGTATACCAAGAGACCCAGTACTTC. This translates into CASSERVYQETQYF.

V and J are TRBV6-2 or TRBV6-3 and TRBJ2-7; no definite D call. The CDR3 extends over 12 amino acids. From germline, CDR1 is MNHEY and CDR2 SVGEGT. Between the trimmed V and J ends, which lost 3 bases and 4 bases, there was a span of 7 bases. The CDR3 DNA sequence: TGTGCCAGCAGTTATCAGAGATACGAGCAGTACTTC. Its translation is CASSYQRYEQYF.

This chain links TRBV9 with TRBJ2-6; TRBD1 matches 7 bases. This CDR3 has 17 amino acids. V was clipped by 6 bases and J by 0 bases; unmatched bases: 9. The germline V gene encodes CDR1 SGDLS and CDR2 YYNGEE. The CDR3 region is CASTGDSSISGANVLTF. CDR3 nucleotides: TGTGCCAGCACCGGGGACAGCAGTATCTCTGGGGCCAACGTCCTGACTTTC.

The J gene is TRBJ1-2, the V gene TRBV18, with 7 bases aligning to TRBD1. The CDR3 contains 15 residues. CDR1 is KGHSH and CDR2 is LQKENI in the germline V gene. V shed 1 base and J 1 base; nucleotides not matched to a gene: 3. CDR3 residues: CASSPRDSLNYGYTF. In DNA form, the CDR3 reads TGTGCCAGCTCACCACGGGACAGCCTTAACTATGGCTACACCTTC.

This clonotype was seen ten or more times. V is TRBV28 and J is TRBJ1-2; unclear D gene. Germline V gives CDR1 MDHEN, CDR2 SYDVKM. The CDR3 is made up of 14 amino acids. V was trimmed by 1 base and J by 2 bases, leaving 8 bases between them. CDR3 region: CASSLFRMNYGYTF. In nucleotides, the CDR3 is TGTGCCAGCAGTTTATTCCGCATGAACTATGGCTACACCTTC.

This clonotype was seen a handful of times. The CDR3 here is CASKGSSGISYNEQFF. Here the CDR3 DNA reads TGTGCCAGCAAGGGCTCTAGCGGGATTTCCTACAATGAGCAGTTCTTC. The chain carries TRBV6-2 or TRBV6-3 and TRBJ2-1, with TRBD2 matching 9 bases. This CDR3 has 16 amino acids. Germline assignment: CDR1 MNHEY and CDR2 SVGEGT. V dropped 7 bases and J dropped 1; count of bases not matched to a gene: 8.

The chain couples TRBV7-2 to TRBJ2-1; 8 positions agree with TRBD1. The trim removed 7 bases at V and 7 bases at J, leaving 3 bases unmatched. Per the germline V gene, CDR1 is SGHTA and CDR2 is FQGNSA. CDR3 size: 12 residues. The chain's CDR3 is CASTRQGNEQFF. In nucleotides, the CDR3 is TGTGCCAGCACCCGACAGGGGAATGAGCAGTTCTTC.

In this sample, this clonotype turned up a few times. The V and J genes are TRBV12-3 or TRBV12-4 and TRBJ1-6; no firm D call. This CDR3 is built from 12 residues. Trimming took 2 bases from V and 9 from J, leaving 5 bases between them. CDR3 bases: TGTGCCAGCAGTTTATTGGGTTCACCCCTCCACTTT. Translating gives CASSLLGSPLHF.

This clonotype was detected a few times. In DNA form, the CDR3 reads TGTGCCATCAGTGAGTCGACTAGCGGGAGGGCGGAGACCCAGTACTTC. Translated: CAISESTSGRAETQYF. This chain connects TRBV10-3 to TRBJ2-5; 14 bases align to TRBD2. This CDR3 has 16 amino acids. Germline CDR1 ENHRY, CDR2 SYGVKD. Trimming cost V 0 bases and J 5 bases; bases outside gene matches: 2.